Following are 30 T cell receptor beta chains from one sample sequenced in a study of OX40 agonist ivuxolimab in advanced cancers. The method was immunoSEQ multiplex PCR; TCRdb's version includes in-frame clones alone and lacks a portion of them. The sample holds tens of thousands of clones, 89% seen once. The sample here was CD4+ or CD8+ T cells sorted from blood, taken in a trial of the OX40 agonist ivuxolimab. These receptors originate from an adult with an advanced solid tumor such as melanoma, head and neck, liver or kidney cancer.

The genes are TRBV18 and TRBJ1-2; the match to TRBD1 covers 8 bases. Germline CDR1 and CDR2: KGHSH and LQKENI. Losses at the gene ends were 3 bases for V and 6 bases for J; bases not matched to a gene: 3. The CDR3 sequence is 13 residues long. The CDR3 DNA reads TGTGCCAGCTCACCCCAGACAGGGGATGGCTACACCTTC. Amino acids: CASSPQTGDGYTF.

The V and J genes are TRBV5-1 and TRBJ2-5; 10 nucleotides align to TRBD2. The germline V gene encodes CDR1 SGHRS and CDR2 YFSETQ. The CDR3 sequence is 15 residues long. After removal of 2 bases from V and 3 bases from J, the junction contained 4 bases not matched to a gene. Here the CDR3 DNA reads TGCGCCAGCAGCTTAAGCCTAGCGGGGGAAGAGACCCAGTACTTC. Its protein product is CASSLSLAGEETQYF. The whole variable domain, remainder taken from reference TRBV5-1 and TRBJ2-5, is KAGVTQTPRYLIKTRGQQVTLSCSPISGHRSVSWYQQTPGQGLQFLFEYFSETQRNKGNFPGRFSGRQFSNSRSEMNVSTLELGDSALYLCASSLSLAGEETQYFGPGTRLLVL.

This clone came up a few times. The J gene is TRBJ2-5, the V gene TRBV6-1; D might be TRBD1 (5 bases). Trimming cost V 0 bases and J 7 bases, with 6 bases left between them. The CDR3 is 12 residues long. Germline CDR1 reads MNHNS; CDR2 reads SASEGT. The chain's CDR3 is CASSEAQGTQYF. The CDR3 DNA reads TGTGCCAGCAGTGAAGCGCAGGGGACCCAGTACTTC.

V usage is TRBV7-9 and J usage is TRBJ1-5; TRBD1 agrees at 8 bases. With V trimmed by 1 base and J by 6 bases, 11 bases remained unmatched. CDR3 size: 17 residues. Per germline, CDR1 SEHNR and CDR2 FQNEAQ (reference sequence). This CDR3 reads CASSLGRTGNGGQPQHF. DNA for the CDR3: TGTGCCAGCAGCTTAGGTAGGACAGGGAACGGTGGTCAGCCCCAGCATTTT.

The chain joins TRBV19 to TRBJ2-1, with a possible D match to TRBD2 (6 bases). The V end lost 3 bases, the J end lost 2 bases, and 20 bases lay between the germline ends. There are 18 residues in the CDR3. Germline V lookup: CDR1 LNHDA, CDR2 SQIVND (reference sequence). The CDR3 coding sequence is TGTGCCAGTAGTATGGGACTCCCCCTGGTCGGGACCTACAATGAGCAGTTCTTC. It codes for CASSMGLPLVGTYNEQFF.

The chain employs TRBV10-3 and TRBJ1-2; D ambiguous. Trimming took 2 bases from V and 2 from J, leaving 12 bases between them. The CDR3 consists of 15 residues. Germline values: CDR1 ENHRY, CDR2 SYGVKD. The CDR3 region is CAISETSRGNYGYTF. In nucleotides, the CDR3 is TGTGCCATCAGTGAGACATCGCGAGGGAACTATGGCTACACCTTC.

CDR3: CATNTVGLKGYTF. In DNA, the CDR3 is TGCGCCACCAACACGGTGGGACTTAAAGGCTACACCTTC. This chain connects TRBV10-2 to TRBJ1-2; D possibly corresponds to TRBD1 (5 bases). Germline-derived CDR1 and CDR2 are WSHSY and SAAADI. Trimming removed 10 bases from V and 8 bases from J, with 20 bases in between. This CDR3 has 13 amino acids.

V and J are TRBV7-9 and TRBJ2-1; 7 nucleotides line up with TRBD2. The CDR3 spans 14 residues. Germline lookup yields CDR1 SEHNR and CDR2 FQNEAQ (reference sequence). J lost 7 bases, V lost 1 base, and 4 bases had no gene match. CDR3 sequence reads: CASSLEGGWNEQFF. CDR3 in DNA: TGTGCCAGCAGCTTAGAGGGAGGGTGGAATGAGCAGTTCTTC. The whole variable domain, remainder taken from reference TRBV7-9 and TRBJ2-1, is DTGVSQNPRHKITKRGQNVTFRCDPISEHNRLYWYRQTLGQGPEFLTYFQNEAQLEKSRLLSDRFSAERPKGSFSTLEIQRTEQGDSAMYLCASSLEGGWNEQFFGPGTRLTVL.

V usage is TRBV16 and J usage is TRBJ2-2; TRBD1 might be the D (6 bases). The V gene's germline CDR1 is KGHSY and CDR2 FQNENV. The CDR3 has 17 residues. The V and J ends lost 3 bases and 7 bases respectively, with 21 bases between them. CDR3: CASSQNQGQSEGGELFF. CDR3 sequence (DNA): TGTGCCAGCAGCCAGAACCAAGGACAGAGCGAGGGCGGGGAGCTGTTTTTT.

The chain combines TRBV6-6 with TRBJ2-2; 12 nucleotides agree with TRBD2. With V trimmed by 5 bases and J by 7 bases, 8 bases remained unmatched. Germline CDR1 is MNHNY and CDR2 is SVGAGI (reference sequence). The CDR3 covers 16 residues. CDR3 loop: CASSGWTSGTGGELFF. For the CDR3, the DNA is TGTGCCAGCAGTGGGTGGACTAGCGGGACGGGCGGGGAGCTGTTTTTT.

The chain combines TRBV11-2 with TRBJ2-1, with 9 positions matching TRBD1. The CDR3 loop spans 15 amino acids. Unmatched junction bases numbered 0, after V lost 1 base and J lost 2 bases. The V gene's germline CDR1 is SGHAT and CDR2 FQNNGV. Written as DNA, the CDR3 is TGTGCCAGCAGCTTAGGACAGGGGGCCTACAATGAGCAGTTCTTC. Its translation: CASSLGQGAYNEQFF.

This chain connects TRBV7-9 to TRBJ1-5, with TRBD1 identical over 9 bases. V lost 5 bases to trimming and J lost 6 bases; unmatched junction nucleotides: 5. Germline CDR1 is SEHNR and CDR2 is FQNEAQ (reference sequence). This CDR3 has 14 amino acids. CDR3 sequence (DNA): TGTGCCAGCAGCCTCGGGACAGGGATTCAGCCCCAGCATTTT. Translated, it gives CASSLGTGIQPQHF.

The chain couples TRBV25-1 to TRBJ2-4; 8 nucleotides align to TRBD1. Losses at the gene ends were 4 bases for V and 1 base for J; bases not matched to a gene: 9. The CDR3 is 17 amino acids. Germline-derived CDR1 and CDR2 are MGHDK and SYGVNS. The CDR3 reads CASSAVTGAGAKNIQYF. CDR3 DNA sequence: TGTGCCAGCAGTGCCGTGACAGGGGCCGGGGCCAAAAACATTCAGTACTTC. The variable domain in full, completed from reference TRBV25-1 and TRBJ2-4, reads EADIYQTPRYLVIGTGKKITLECSQTMGHDKMYWYQQDPGMELHLIHYSYGVNSTEKGDLSSESTVSRIRTEHFPLTLESARPSHTSQYLCASSAVTGAGAKNIQYFGAGTRLSVL.

The chain uses TRBV29-1 and TRBJ1-5; possibly TRBD1 for D (5 bases). There are 13 residues in the CDR3. V dropped 4 bases and J dropped 4 bases, with 11 bases sitting between them. Germline lookup yields CDR1 SQVTM and CDR2 ANQGSEA. CDR3 amino acids: CSVGATVNQPQHF. CDR3 DNA sequence: TGCAGCGTTGGGGCGACAGTTAATCAGCCCCAGCATTTT.

V is TRBV18 and J is TRBJ1-2; TRBD1 might be the D (6 bases). This CDR3 contains 15 residues. V lost 2 bases, J lost 0 bases, and 10 bases lay in between. The germline gives CDR1 KGHSH, CDR2 LQKENI. CDR3 region: CASSPDQGSNYGYTF. CDR3 coding DNA: TGTGCCAGCTCACCAGACCAGGGGTCTAACTATGGCTACACCTTC.

This chain's CDR3 is CASSFRIIDSYEQYF. CDR3 DNA: TGTGCCAGCAGCTTTAGAATCATAGACTCCTACGAGCAGTACTTC. The chain employs TRBV5-5 and TRBJ2-7; D gene uncertain. The CDR3 spans 15 residues. The ends were cut back, 2 bases at V and 0 bases at J, with 12 bases in the middle. The V gene's germline CDR1 is SGHKS and CDR2 YYEKEE (reference sequence).

In this sample, this clone turned up once. The CDR3 loop reads CASHGRDRGRVGTDTQYF. The CDR3, as DNA: TGTGCCAGCCATGGCCGGGACAGGGGGCGAGTGGGTACAGATACGCAGTATTTT. The V call is TRBV21-1, the J call TRBJ2-3; the table calls TRBD1, which could not be checked here. TRBV21-1 is described as a pseudogene. CDR3 length equals 18 residues.

In this sample, this clone turned up once. The chain carries TRBV9 and TRBJ1-3, with a weak D call TRBD1 (5 bases). The V gene lost 3 bases and the J gene lost 6 bases, with 13 bases spanning the gap. The V gene's germline CDR1 is SGDLS and CDR2 YYNGEE. This CDR3 contains 14 residues. CDR3 in DNA: TGTGCCAGCAGCGCCGGGGGTGGTAAAAACACCATATATTTT. As protein: CASSAGGGKNTIYF.

This clone appeared once. V is TRBV7-8 and J is TRBJ2-2, with 7 bases fitting TRBD2. Germline V gives CDR1 SGHVS, CDR2 FQNEAQ. V trimming: 10 bases; J trimming: 2 bases; junction bases outside the gene matches: 7. This CDR3 has 14 residues. Here the CDR3 reads CATRLAVNTGELFF. In DNA, the CDR3 is TGTGCCACCAGACTAGCAGTTAACACCGGGGAGCTGTTTTTT.

The V gene is TRBV19, the J gene TRBJ1-5, with a weak D call TRBD1 (5 bases). Trimming took 1 base from V and 7 from J, leaving 11 bases between them. Germline CDR1 and CDR2: LNHDA and SQIVND (reference sequence). The CDR3 totals 14 residues. The CDR3 protein is CASSIGGGWQPQHF. The CDR3 DNA reads TGTGCCAGTAGTATAGGGGGGGGGTGGCAGCCCCAGCATTTT.

The V gene is TRBV5-8, the J gene TRBJ1-2; the D is unclear. Germline values: CDR1 SGHTS, CDR2 YDEGEE. V shed 0 bases and J shed 8 bases, with 14 bases lying between them. This CDR3 has 14 residues. CDR3 protein: CASSLGPGDRGYTF. The CDR3, as DNA: TGTGCCAGCAGCTTGGGTCCGGGCGATAGGGGCTACACCTTC.

The chain couples TRBV7-2 to TRBJ2-3, with a tentative D call TRBD2 (5 bases). Germline V gene data show CDR1 as SGHTA and CDR2 as FQGNSA. Trimming removed 4 bases from V and 6 bases from J, with 17 bases in between. The CDR3 covers 15 residues. The CDR3 coding sequence is TGTGCCAGCAGCTCGGACCCCTTAGCGCCTGATACGCAGTATTTT. It encodes CASSSDPLAPDTQYF.

The chain has TRBV7-3 and TRBJ2-1, with D hard to call. The CDR3 is 13 residues long. CDR1 and CDR2 from the germline V gene are SGHTA and FQGTGA. The V end lost 0 bases, the J end lost 2 bases, and 2 bases lay between the germline ends. CDR3 in amino acids: CASSLTAYNEQFF. The CDR3 nucleotides are TGTGCCAGCAGCTTAACAGCCTACAATGAGCAGTTCTTC.

The gene calls are TRBV29-1 and TRBJ1-2; D is possibly TRBD1 (5 bases). V lost 6 bases, J lost 2 bases, and 7 bases lay in between. Germline CDR1 is SQVTM and CDR2 is ANQGSEA. This CDR3 is built from 11 residues. The CDR3 loop reads CSVTVNYGYTF. CDR3 sequence (DNA): TGCAGCGTGACAGTAAACTATGGCTACACCTTC.

This clone is a singleton in its sample. The chain links TRBV2 to TRBJ1-4; D is unresolved. This CDR3 contains 12 residues. Germline V gene data show CDR1 as SNHLY and CDR2 as FYNNEI. V shed 2 bases and J shed 8 bases, with 6 bases lying between them. The CDR3 protein is CASSEFLEKLFF. The CDR3 DNA follows: TGTGCCAGCAGTGAATTTCTCGAAAAACTGTTTTTT.

The J gene is TRBJ1-2, the V gene TRBV6-5; D gene ambiguous. The CDR3 runs 12 residues. V was cut by 5 bases and J by 4 bases, with 8 bases left in between. The V gene's germline CDR1 is MNHEY and CDR2 SVGAGI. CDR3 coding DNA: TGTGCCAGCAGTGGCAGTCCCTATGGCTACACCTTC. It encodes CASSGSPYGYTF.

The J gene is TRBJ2-7, the V gene TRBV2, with 11 bases that match TRBD1. V was clipped by 6 bases and J by 6 bases; unmatched bases: 7. CDR1 SNHLY and CDR2 FYNNEI come from the germline V gene. The CDR3 length is 14 residues. CDR3 in DNA: TGTGCCAGCAGGGCGGACAGGGGGCTGAGCGAGCAGTACTTC. Protein sequence: CASRADRGLSEQYF.

The rearrangement links TRBV9 to TRBJ1-1; D gene ambiguous. The V gene's germline CDR1 is SGDLS and CDR2 YYNGEE. V was cut by 3 bases and J by 3 bases, with 18 bases left in between. The CDR3 has 16 amino acids. CDR3 loop: CASSAHFRSDYTEAFF. The CDR3 DNA follows: TGTGCCAGCAGCGCGCACTTCAGGTCGGACTACACTGAAGCTTTCTTT.

The chain joins TRBV4-3 to TRBJ2-7, with D hard to call. The V gene's germline CDR1 is LGHNA and CDR2 YSLEER. V lost 3 bases, J lost 4 bases, and 10 bases lay in between. The CDR3 is 13 residues long. The CDR3 DNA follows: TGCGCCAGCAGCCAGGGGTGGGGTTACGAGCAGTACTTC. It yields the protein CASSQGWGYEQYF.

The chain links TRBV2 to TRBJ1-4; D is perhaps TRBD1 (6 bases). This CDR3 contains 13 residues. Germline V gene lookup returns CDR1 SNHLY and CDR2 FYNNEI. Trimming pared 8 bases from V and 4 bases from J, leaving 11 bases between. In nucleotides, the CDR3 is TGTGCCAGCCAAGGACAGTTTAATGAAAAACTGTTTTTT. As protein: CASQGQFNEKLFF.